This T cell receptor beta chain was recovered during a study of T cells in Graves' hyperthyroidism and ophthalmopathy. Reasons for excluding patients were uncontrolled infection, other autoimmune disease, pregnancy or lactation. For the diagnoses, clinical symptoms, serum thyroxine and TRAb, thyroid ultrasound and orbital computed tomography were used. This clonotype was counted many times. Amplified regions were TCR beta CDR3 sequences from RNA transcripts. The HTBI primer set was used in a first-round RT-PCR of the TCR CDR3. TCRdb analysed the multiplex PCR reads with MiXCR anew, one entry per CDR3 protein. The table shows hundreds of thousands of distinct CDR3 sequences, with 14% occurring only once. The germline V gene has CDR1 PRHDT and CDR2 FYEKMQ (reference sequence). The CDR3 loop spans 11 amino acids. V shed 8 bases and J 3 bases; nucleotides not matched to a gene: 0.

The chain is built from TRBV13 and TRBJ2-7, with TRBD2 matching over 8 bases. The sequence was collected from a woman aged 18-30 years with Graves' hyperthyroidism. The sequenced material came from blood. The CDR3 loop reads CASRGGYEQYF. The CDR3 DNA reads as TGTGCCAGCCGGGGGGGCTACGAGCAGTACTTC.